A selection of T cell receptor beta chains follows, all from one sample in a study of human T cells and chemical hapten exposure. TCRdb independently ran MiXCR on the 5' RACE reads; one entry per CDR3 protein. The table has about 80,000 distinct CDR3 sequences, around a sixth seen once. The receptors come from a female donor in good health. Each CDR3 is given with its conserved first and last residue. Fields, in order: CDR3 DNA, CDR3 protein, D gene, clone size, V gene, J gene. D genes are given only for firm matches. Not all rows give a size; the values are once, few, many and, for expanded clones, a class.

TGTGCCAGCAGCTTACGCCGACAGGGGGATGGCGGGAGGAACACTGAAGCTTTCTTT	CASSLRRQGDGGRNTEAFF	TRBD1	-	TRBV7-8	TRBJ1-1
TGTGCCAGCAGCTTAGGTTCGGGGAAGGGTCAAGAGACCCAGTACTTC	CASSLGSGKGQETQYF	-	few	TRBV7-9	TRBJ2-5
TGTGCCAGCAGTTATTATCGGTTGAGGCCTGGACAGGGGAACACCGGGGAGCTGTTTTTT	CASSYYRLRPGQGNTGELFF	TRBD1	few	TRBV6-2/TRBV6-3	TRBJ2-2
TGTGCCAGCAGAGGAACTCTCACAGATACGCAGTATTTT	CASRGTLTDTQYF	-	-	TRBV6-5	TRBJ2-3
TGTGCCAGCACGGTCTCTCGACAGCCCCAGCATTTT	CASTVSRQPQHF	-	-	TRBV28	TRBJ1-5
TGTGCCAGCTCACCAGATTCGGGTTATTATGGCTACACCTTC	CASSPDSGYYGYTF	-	few	TRBV18	TRBJ1-2
TGTGCCAGCAGTTTGGGGACAGGGGGTGGCTACACCTTC	CASSLGTGGGYTF	TRBD1	many	TRBV12-3/TRBV12-4	TRBJ1-2
TGTGCCAGCAGCCCGGGAGCCGATGGCACAGATACGCAGTATTTT	CASSPGADGTDTQYF	-	-	TRBV12-3/TRBV12-4	TRBJ2-3
TGTGCCAGCAGTTTCAGGGCCAGAGGGAGCAATCAGCCCCAGCATTTT	CASSFRARGSNQPQHF	-	few	TRBV28	TRBJ1-5
TGTGCCAGCAGTGGTGGAGTCTTGACAGGAGTCACAGATACGCAGTATTTT	CASSGGVLTGVTDTQYF	-	-	TRBV2	TRBJ2-3
TGTGCCAGCCGGGGGGGTGGGACTGAAGCTTTCTTT	CASRGGGTEAFF	-	-	TRBV28	TRBJ1-1
TGTGCTAGTGGTTTGGTCCTGCCGGGGGTCCCGAGCACTGAAGCTTTCTTT	CASGLVLPGVPSTEAFF	-	-	TRBV12-5	TRBJ1-1
TGCGCCAGCAGGGCACAGGGGGCCCAAGAGACCCAGTACTTC	CASRAQGAQETQYF	TRBD1	-	TRBV5-1	TRBJ2-5
TGTGCCACCCGCGGGACAGGGGCGGGAAACACTGAAGCTTTCTTT	CATRGTGAGNTEAFF	TRBD1	-	TRBV24-1	TRBJ1-1
TGTGCCAGCAGCTTGGACAGGGGGCGCACAGATACGCAGTATTTT	CASSLDRGRTDTQYF	TRBD1	-	TRBV5-4	TRBJ2-3
TGTGCCAGCAGTTTGACAGGGATGAATACGCAGTATTTT	CASSLTGMNTQYF	TRBD1	few	TRBV12-3/TRBV12-4	TRBJ2-3
TGTGCCAGCAGCTTAAGGCCGTCGGGCTGGGACGAGCAGTACTTC	CASSLRPSGWDEQYF	-	-	TRBV7-8	TRBJ2-7
TGTGCCAGCAGCTTGGGCGGGGGGGGACCAGAGCAGTTCTTC	CASSLGGGGPEQFF	TRBD2	-	TRBV7-2	TRBJ2-1
TGTGCCAGCAGTTTAGGACCAGCGGGCCGCCGGAGCTCCTACAATGAGCAGTTCTTC	CASSLGPAGRRSSYNEQFF	-	-	TRBV6-2/TRBV6-3	TRBJ2-1
TGTGCCAGCAGCGAACGGACAGGTAGCAATCAGCCCCAGCATTTT	CASSERTGSNQPQHF	TRBD1	-	TRBV7-2	TRBJ1-5
TGCAGCGTTGAACGAGACAGTACGAATGAGCAGTTCTTC	CSVERDSTNEQFF	-	-	TRBV29-1	TRBJ2-1
TGTGCCAGCAGCTTAGAGGGGAGGTTACCGTACTTC	CASSLEGRLPYF	-	few	TRBV7-9	TRBJ2-4
TGTGCTAGTGGGCGCCAGCAGTTATGGGTGGGGGCTTTCTTT	CASGRQQLWVGAFF	-	-	TRBV12-5	TRBJ1-1
TGTGCCAGCAGTTACCGCAGAGGGGGCAGGTACACTGAAGCTTTCTTT	CASSYRRGGRYTEAFF	TRBD1	-	TRBV6-2/TRBV6-3	TRBJ1-1
TGCAGTGCTAGTAGGACAGGGGGAAACTATGGCTACACCTTC	CSASRTGGNYGYTF	TRBD1	few	TRBV20-1	TRBJ1-2
TGTGCCAGCAGCTTAGGGTTGGACCGGACGATCTCTGGCTACACCTTC	CASSLGLDRTISGYTF	-	few	TRBV7-9	TRBJ1-2
TGTGCCAGCAGCCGTTTCGCGGGACAGACAAATTCACCCCTCCACTTT	CASSRFAGQTNSPLHF	TRBD1	few	TRBV12-3/TRBV12-4	TRBJ1-6
TGCGCCAGCAGCTCAGACTACCGGGCTAGCGGTTACAATGAGCAGTTCTTC	CASSSDYRASGYNEQFF	TRBD2	few	TRBV4-1	TRBJ2-1
TGTGCCAGCAGTTACTCGAAGGGACTAGCTTCGCAAGAGACCCAGTACTTC	CASSYSKGLASQETQYF	TRBD2	-	TRBV6-2/TRBV6-3	TRBJ2-5
TGCGCCAGCAGCTTGGAGCCAGCTAATGAAAAACTGTTTTTT	CASSLEPANEKLFF	-	-	TRBV5-1	TRBJ1-4
TGTGCCAGCAGCTCTAGCATCAGGGGAACTGGAAACACCATATATTTT	CASSSSIRGTGNTIYF	-	few	TRBV11-2	TRBJ1-3
TGTGCCAGCAGTTCAAGCCTGCGGACCCAAGAGACCCAGTACTTC	CASSSSLRTQETQYF	-	-	TRBV2	TRBJ2-5
TGTGCCAGCACCCTCGGGGGGACCAAAAACATTCAGTACTTC	CASTLGGTKNIQYF	TRBD2	-	TRBV12-3/TRBV12-4	TRBJ2-4
TGTGCCAGCAGCCGACAGCAATATGGCTACACCTTC	CASSRQQYGYTF	-	-	TRBV28	TRBJ1-2
TGCAGCGTTGGTCCCGGGGGGAAGGGTGGCTACACCTTC	CSVGPGGKGGYTF	-	few	TRBV29-1	TRBJ1-2
TGTGCCACCAGCAGAGGACAGGCCTATAGCAATCAGCCCCAGCATTTT	CATSRGQAYSNQPQHF	-	-	TRBV15	TRBJ1-5
TGCGCCAGCAGCCCGGACAGGGTGAACACTGAAGCTTTCTTT	CASSPDRVNTEAFF	TRBD1	-	TRBV5-1	TRBJ1-1
TGTGCCAGCAGTTTATCCCCAGCAAACTATGGCTACACCTTC	CASSLSPANYGYTF	-	-	TRBV27	TRBJ1-2
TGCAGTGCTAGAGCTGTTGGACAGTCCTACGAGCAGTACTTC	CSARAVGQSYEQYF	-	few	TRBV20-1	TRBJ2-7
TGTGCCAGCAGTCTACAGGGATGGGGTCAGCCCCAGCATTTT	CASSLQGWGQPQHF	-	-	TRBV28	TRBJ1-5
TGTGCCAGCAGTTACGGGGGGACTAACTATGGCTACACCTTC	CASSYGGTNYGYTF	-	-	TRBV6-6	TRBJ1-2
TGTGCCATCAGTGAGTCGCCAGCAAATAACTATGGCTACACCTTC	CAISESPANNYGYTF	-	-	TRBV10-3	TRBJ1-2
TGTGCCAGCAGCCAAGGGACAGGCTACGAGCAGTACTTC	CASSQGTGYEQYF	TRBD1	few	TRBV3-1	TRBJ2-7
TGTGCCAGCAGTTCCCCGAAGACCGGGGAGCTGTTTTTT	CASSSPKTGELFF	-	-	TRBV6-2/TRBV6-3	TRBJ2-2
TGCAGTGCTAGTTGGAAAGGCACAGATACGCAGTATTTT	CSASWKGTDTQYF	-	-	TRBV20-1	TRBJ2-3